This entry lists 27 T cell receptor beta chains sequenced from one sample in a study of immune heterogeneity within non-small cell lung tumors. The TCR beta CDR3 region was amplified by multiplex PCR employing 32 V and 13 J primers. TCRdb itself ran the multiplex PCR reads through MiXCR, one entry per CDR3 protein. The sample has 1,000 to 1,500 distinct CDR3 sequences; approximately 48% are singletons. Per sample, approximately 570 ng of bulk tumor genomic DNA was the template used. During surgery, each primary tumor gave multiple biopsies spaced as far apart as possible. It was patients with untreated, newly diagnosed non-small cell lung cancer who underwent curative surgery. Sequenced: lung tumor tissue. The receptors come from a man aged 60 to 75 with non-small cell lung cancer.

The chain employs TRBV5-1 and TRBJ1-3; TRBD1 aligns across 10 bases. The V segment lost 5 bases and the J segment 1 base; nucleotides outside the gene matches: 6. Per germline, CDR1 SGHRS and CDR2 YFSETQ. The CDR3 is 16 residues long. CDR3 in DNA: TGCGCCAGCAGAGAGGGGACAGGGGTGTCTGGAAACACCATATATTTT. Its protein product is CASREGTGVSGNTIYF.

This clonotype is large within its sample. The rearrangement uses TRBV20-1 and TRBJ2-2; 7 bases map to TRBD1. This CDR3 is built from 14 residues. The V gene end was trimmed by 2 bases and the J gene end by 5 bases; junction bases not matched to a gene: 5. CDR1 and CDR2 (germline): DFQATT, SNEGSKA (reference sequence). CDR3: CSARIQGRTGELFF. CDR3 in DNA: TGCAGTGCTAGAATACAGGGGAGAACCGGGGAGCTGTTTTTT.

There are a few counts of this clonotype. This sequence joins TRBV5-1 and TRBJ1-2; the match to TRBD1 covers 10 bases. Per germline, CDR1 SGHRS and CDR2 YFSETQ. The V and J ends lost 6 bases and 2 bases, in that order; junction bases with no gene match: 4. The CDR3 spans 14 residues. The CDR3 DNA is TGCGCCAGCACCCTGGGACAGGGGAACTATGGCTACACCTTC. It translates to CASTLGQGNYGYTF.

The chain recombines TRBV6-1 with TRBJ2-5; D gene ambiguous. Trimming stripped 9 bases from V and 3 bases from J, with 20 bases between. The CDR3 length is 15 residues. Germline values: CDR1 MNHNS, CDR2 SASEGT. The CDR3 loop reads CASSPYEIGKETQYF. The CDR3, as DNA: TGTGCCAGTTCTCCTTACGAAATAGGGAAAGAGACCCAGTACTTC.

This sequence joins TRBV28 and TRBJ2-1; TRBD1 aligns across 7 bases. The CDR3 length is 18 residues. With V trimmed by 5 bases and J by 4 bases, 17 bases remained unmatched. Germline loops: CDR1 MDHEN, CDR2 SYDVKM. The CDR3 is CASSRRTGARGIYNEQFF. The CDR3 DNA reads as TGTGCCAGCAGTCGAAGAACAGGGGCTAGGGGCATATACAATGAGCAGTTCTTC. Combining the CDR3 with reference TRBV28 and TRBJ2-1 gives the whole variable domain DVKVTQSSRYLVKRTGEKVFLECVQDMDHENMFWYRQDPGLGLRLIYFSYDVKMKEKGDIPEGYSVSREKKERFSLILESASTNQTSMYLCASSRRTGARGIYNEQFFGPGTRLTVL.

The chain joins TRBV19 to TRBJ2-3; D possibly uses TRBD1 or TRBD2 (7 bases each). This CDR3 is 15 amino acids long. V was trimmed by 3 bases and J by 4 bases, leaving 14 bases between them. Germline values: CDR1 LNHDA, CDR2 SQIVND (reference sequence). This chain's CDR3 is CASSIGQGGADTQYF. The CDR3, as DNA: TGTGCCAGTAGTATCGGGCAGGGGGGGGCAGATACGCAGTATTTT.

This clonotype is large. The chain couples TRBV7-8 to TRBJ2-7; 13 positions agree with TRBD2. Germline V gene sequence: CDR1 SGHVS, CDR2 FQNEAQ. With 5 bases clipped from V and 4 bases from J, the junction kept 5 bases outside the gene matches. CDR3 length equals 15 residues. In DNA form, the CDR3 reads TGTGCCAGCAGCCTCCGGACTAGCGGGGGTTACGAGCAGTACTTC. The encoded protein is CASSLRTSGGYEQYF.

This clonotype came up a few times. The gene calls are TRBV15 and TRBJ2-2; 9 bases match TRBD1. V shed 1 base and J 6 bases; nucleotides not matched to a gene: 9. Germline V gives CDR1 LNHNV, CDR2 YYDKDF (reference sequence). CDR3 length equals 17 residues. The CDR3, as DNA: TGTGCCACCAGCAGAGCCCCGGGACAGGGTCTTGCCGGGGAGCTGTTTTTT. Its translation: CATSRAPGQGLAGELFF.

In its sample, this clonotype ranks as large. The CDR3: CASSQDNPGAYGYTF. The CDR3 nucleotides are TGCGCCAGCAGCCAAGATAATCCAGGGGCCTATGGCTACACCTTC. V gene TRBV4-1 combines with J gene TRBJ1-2; TRBD1 might be the D (6 bases). Trimming pared 0 bases from V and 4 bases from J, leaving 12 bases between. CDR1 is MGHRA, CDR2 YSYEKL, per germline. The CDR3 is made up of 15 amino acids.

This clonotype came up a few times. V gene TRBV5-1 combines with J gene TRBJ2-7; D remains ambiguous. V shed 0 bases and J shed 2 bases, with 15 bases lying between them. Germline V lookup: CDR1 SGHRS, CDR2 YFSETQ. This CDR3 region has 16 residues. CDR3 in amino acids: CASSLEMGKSTYEQYF. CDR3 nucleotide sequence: TGCGCCAGCAGCTTGGAGATGGGAAAAAGTACCTACGAGCAGTACTTC. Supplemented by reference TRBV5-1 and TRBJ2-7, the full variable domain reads KAGVTQTPRYLIKTRGQQVTLSCSPISGHRSVSWYQQTPGQGLQFLFEYFSETQRNKGNFPGRFSGRQFSNSRSEMNVSTLELGDSALYLCASSLEMGKSTYEQYFGPGTRLTVT.

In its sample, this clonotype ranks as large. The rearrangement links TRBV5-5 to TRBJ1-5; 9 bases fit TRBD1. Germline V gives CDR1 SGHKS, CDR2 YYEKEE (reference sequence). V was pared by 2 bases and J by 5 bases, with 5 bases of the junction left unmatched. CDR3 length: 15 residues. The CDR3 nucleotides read TGTGCCAGCAGCTTTGGGACAGGGAGGGATCAGCCCCAGCATTTT. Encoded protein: CASSFGTGRDQPQHF. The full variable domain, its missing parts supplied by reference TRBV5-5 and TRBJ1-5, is DAGVTQSPTHLIKTRGQQVTLRCSPISGHKSVSWYQQVLGQGPQFIFQYYEKEERGRGNFPDRFSARQFPNYSSELNVNALLLGDSALYLCASSFGTGRDQPQHFGDGTRLSIL.

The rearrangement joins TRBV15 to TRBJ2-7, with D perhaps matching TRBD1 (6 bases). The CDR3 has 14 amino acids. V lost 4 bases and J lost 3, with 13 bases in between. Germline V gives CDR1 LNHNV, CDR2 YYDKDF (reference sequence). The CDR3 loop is CATSIGTPNYEQYV. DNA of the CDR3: TGTGCCACCAGCATTGGGACACCGAACTACGAGCAGTACGTC.

CDR3 sequence: CASSELGGAYEQYF. The DNA of the CDR3 is TGTGCCAGCAGTGAATTAGGGGGCGCTTACGAGCAGTACTTC. The V gene is TRBV25-1, the J gene TRBJ2-7; 7 bases are a match to TRBD1. This CDR3 contains 14 residues. Germline V gene lookup returns CDR1 MGHDK and CDR2 SYGVNS. V lost 1 base and J lost 4; bases outside the gene matches: 4.

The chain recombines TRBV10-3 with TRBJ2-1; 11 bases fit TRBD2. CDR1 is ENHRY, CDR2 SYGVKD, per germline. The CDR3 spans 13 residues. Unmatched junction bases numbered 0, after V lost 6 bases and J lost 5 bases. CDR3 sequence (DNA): TGTGCCATCAGGGGACTAGCGGACAATGAGCAGTTCTTC. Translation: CAIRGLADNEQFF.

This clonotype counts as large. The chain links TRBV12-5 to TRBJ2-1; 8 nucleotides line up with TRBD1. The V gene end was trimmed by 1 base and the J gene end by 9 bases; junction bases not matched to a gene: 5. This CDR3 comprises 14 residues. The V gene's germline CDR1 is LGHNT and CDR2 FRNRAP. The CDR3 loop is CASGLGLTGGEQFF. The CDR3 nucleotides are TGTGCTAGTGGTTTGGGACTAACAGGGGGTGAGCAGTTCTTC.

The CDR3 DNA follows: TGTGCCAGCAGCCAAGTGATTGGGTCTAGGTATGGCTACACCTTC. Amino acid sequence: CASSQVIGSRYGYTF. The chain has TRBV3-1 and TRBJ1-2, with no clear D. There are 15 residues in the CDR3. CDR1 and CDR2 from the germline V gene are LGHDT and YNNKEL (reference sequence). V gave up 1 base and J gave up 5 bases, with 14 bases separating them.

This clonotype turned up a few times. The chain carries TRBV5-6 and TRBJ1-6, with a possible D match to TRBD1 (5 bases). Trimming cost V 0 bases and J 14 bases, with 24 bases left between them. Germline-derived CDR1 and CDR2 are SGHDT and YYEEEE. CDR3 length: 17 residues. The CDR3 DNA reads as TGTGCCAGCAGCTTGGAGGGTCGGGACGGCTCCCTTCGGTCCCTCCACTTT. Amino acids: CASSLEGRDGSLRSLHF.

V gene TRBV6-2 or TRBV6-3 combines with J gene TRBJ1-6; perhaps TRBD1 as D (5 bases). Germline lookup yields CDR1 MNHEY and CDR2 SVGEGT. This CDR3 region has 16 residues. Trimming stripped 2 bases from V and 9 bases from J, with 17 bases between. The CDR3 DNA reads TGTGCCAGCAGTTACACCCAATGGCAGGGTGGTTCACCCCTCCACTTT. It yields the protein CASSYTQWQGGSPLHF.

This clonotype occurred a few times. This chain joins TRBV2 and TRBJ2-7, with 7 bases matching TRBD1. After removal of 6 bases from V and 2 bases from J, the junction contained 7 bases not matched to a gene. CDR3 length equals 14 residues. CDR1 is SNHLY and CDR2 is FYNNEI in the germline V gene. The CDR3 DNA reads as TGTGCCAGCAGGGCGGACAGGTTCCCCTACGAGCAGTACTTC. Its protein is CASRADRFPYEQYF.

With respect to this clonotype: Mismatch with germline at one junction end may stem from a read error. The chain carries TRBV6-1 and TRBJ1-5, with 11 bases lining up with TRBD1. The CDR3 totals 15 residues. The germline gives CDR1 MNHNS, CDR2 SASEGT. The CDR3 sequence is CASSERDRGNQPQHF. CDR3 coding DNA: TGCGCCAGCAGTGAACGGGACAGGGGGAATCAGCCCCAGCATTTT.

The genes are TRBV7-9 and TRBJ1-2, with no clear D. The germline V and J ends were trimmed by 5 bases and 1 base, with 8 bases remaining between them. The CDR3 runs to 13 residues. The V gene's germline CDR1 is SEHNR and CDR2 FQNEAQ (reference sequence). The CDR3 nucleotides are TGTGCCAGCAGCAAAGGGAGTAACTATGGCTACACCTTC. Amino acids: CASSKGSNYGYTF.

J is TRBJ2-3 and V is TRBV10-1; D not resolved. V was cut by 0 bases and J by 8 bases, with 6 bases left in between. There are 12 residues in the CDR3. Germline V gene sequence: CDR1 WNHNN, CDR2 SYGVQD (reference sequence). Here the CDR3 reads CASSESGGTQYF. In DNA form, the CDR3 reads TGCGCCAGCAGTGAGTCAGGTGGTACGCAGTATTTT.

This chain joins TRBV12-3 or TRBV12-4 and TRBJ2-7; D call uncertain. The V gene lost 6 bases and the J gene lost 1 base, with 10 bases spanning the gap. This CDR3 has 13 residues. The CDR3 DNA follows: TGTGCCAGCAGCCCAGAGCCGTCCTACGAGCAGTACTTC. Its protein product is CASSPEPSYEQYF.

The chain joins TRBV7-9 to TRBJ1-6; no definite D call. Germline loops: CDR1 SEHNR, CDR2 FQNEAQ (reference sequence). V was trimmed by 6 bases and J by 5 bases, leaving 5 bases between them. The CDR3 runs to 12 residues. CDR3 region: CASRLDNSPLHF. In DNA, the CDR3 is TGTGCCAGCAGATTGGATAATTCACCCCTCCACTTT.

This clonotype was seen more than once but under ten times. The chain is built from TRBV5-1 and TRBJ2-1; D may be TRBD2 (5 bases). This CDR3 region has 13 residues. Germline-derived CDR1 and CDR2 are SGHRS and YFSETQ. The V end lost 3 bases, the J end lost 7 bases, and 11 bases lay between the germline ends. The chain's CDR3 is CASSSSGLNEQFF. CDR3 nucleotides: TGCGCCAGCAGCTCCAGCGGTCTGAATGAGCAGTTCTTC.

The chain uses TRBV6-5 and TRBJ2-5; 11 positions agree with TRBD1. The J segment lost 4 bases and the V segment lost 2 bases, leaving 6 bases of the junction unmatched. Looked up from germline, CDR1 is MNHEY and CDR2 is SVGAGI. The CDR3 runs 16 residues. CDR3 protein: CASSYGTGGSLETQYF. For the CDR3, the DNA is TGTGCCAGCAGTTACGGGACAGGGGGAAGTTTAGAGACCCAGTACTTC.

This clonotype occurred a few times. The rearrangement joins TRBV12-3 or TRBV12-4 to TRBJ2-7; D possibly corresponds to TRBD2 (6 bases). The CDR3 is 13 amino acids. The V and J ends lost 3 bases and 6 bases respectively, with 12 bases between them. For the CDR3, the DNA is TGTGCCAGCAGTTTGAGTATGCGGGGCGAGCAGTACTTC. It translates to CASSLSMRGEQYF.